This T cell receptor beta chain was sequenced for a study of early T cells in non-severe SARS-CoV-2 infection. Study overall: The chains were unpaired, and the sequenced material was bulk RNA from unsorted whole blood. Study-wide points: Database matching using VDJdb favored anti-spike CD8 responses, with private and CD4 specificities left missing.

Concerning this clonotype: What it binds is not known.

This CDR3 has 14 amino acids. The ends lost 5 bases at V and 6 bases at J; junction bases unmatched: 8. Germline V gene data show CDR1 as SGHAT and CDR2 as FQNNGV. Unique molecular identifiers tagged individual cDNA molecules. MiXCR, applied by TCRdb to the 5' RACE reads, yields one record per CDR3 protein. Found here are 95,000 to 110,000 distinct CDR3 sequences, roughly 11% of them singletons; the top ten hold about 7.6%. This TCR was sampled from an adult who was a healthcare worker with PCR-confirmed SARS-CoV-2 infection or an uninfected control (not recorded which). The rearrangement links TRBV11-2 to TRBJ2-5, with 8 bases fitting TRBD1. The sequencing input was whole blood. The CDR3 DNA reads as TGTGCCAGCAGCCACAGGGACAGGATGAAGACCCAGTACTTC. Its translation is CASSHRDRMKTQYF.